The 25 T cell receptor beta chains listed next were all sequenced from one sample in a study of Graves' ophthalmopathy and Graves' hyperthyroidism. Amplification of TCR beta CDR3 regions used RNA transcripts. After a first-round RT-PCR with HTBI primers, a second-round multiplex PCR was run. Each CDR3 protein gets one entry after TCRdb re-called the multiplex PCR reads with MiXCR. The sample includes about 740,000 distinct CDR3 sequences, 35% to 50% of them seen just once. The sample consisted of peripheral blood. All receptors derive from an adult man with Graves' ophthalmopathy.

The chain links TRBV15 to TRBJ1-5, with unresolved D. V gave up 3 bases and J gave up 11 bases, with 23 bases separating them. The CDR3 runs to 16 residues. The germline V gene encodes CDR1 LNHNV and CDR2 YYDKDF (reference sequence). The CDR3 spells CATSSFYFGRESSQHF. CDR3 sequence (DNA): TGTGCCACCAGCAGCTTCTACTTCGGACGGGAGTCGTCCCAGCATTTT.

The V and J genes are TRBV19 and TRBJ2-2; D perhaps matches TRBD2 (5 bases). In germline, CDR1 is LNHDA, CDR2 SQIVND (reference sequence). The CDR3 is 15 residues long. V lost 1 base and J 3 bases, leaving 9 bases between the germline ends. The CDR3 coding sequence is TGTGCCAGTAGTATAGGGGCGCGGGACACCGGGGAGCTGTTTTTT. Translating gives CASSIGARDTGELFF. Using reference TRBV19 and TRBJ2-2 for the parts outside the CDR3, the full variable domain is DGGITQSPKYLFRKEGQNVTLSCEQNLNHDAMYWYRQDPGQGLRLIYYSQIVNDFQKGDIAEGYSVSREKKESFPLTVTSAQKNPTAFYLCASSIGARDTGELFFGEGSRLTVL.

The DNA of the CDR3 is TGTGCCAGCAGACCCGGGACAGGGTATTCCGGGGAGCTGTTTTTT. It translates to CASRPGTGYSGELFF. This chain uses TRBV25-1 with TRBJ2-2; TRBD1 agrees at 9 bases. The CDR3 loop spans 15 amino acids. V was clipped by 6 bases and J by 6 bases; unmatched bases: 8. CDR1 is MGHDK and CDR2 is SYGVNS in the germline V gene.

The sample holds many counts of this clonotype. This chain's CDR3 is CSATGGNQPQHF. For the CDR3, the DNA is TGCAGTGCTACAGGGGGCAATCAGCCCCAGCATTTT. This chain uses TRBV20-1 with TRBJ1-5, with D maybe TRBD1 (6 bases). The germline V and J ends were trimmed by 4 bases and 2 bases, with 6 bases remaining between them. The CDR3 length is 12 residues. In germline, CDR1 is DFQATT, CDR2 SNEGSKA (reference sequence).

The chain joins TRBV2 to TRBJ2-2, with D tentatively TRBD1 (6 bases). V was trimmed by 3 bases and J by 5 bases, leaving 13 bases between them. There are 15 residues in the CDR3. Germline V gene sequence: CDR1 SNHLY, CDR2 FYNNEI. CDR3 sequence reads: CASSEGARKTGELFF. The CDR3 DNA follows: TGTGCCAGCAGTGAGGGGGCTAGGAAAACCGGGGAGCTGTTTTTT.

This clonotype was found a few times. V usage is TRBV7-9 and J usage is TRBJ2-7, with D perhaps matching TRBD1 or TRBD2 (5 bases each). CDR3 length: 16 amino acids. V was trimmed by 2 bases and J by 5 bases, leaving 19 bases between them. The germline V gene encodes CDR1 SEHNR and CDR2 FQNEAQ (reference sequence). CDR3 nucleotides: TGTGCCAGCAGCTTACGCCCGTCAGGAGTGGGACACGAGCAGTACTTC. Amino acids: CASSLRPSGVGHEQYF.

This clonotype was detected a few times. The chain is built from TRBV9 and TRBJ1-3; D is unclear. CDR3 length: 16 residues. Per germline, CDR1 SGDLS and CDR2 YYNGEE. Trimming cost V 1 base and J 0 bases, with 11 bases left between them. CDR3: CASSVSPATSGNTIYF. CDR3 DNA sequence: TGTGCCAGCAGCGTATCTCCGGCCACCTCTGGAAACACCATATATTTT.

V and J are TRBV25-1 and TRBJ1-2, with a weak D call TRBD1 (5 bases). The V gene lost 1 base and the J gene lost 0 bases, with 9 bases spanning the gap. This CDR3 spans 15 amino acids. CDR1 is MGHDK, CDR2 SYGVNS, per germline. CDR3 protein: CASSEWGNTNYGYTF. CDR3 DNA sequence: TGTGCCAGCAGTGAATGGGGGAATACTAACTATGGCTACACCTTC.

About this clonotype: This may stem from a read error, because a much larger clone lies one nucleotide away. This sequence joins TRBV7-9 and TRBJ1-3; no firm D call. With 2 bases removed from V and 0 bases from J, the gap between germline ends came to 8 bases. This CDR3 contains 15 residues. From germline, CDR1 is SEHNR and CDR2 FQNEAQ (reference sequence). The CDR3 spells CASSLYGLSGNTIYF. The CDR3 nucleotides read TGTGCCAGCAGCTTATACGGTCTCTCTGGAAACACCATATATTTT. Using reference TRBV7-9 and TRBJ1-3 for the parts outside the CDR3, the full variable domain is DTGVSQNPRHKITKRGQNVTFRCDPISEHNRLYWYRQTLGQGPEFLTYFQNEAQLEKSRLLSDRFSAERPKGSFSTLEIQRTEQGDSAMYLCASSLYGLSGNTIYFGEGSWLTVV.

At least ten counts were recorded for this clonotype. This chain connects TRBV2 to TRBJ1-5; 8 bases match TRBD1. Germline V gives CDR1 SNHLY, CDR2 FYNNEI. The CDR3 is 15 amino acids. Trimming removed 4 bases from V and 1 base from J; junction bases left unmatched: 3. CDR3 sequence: CASSATGVSNQPQHF. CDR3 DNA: TGTGCCAGCAGTGCGACAGGGGTCAGCAATCAGCCCCAGCATTTT.

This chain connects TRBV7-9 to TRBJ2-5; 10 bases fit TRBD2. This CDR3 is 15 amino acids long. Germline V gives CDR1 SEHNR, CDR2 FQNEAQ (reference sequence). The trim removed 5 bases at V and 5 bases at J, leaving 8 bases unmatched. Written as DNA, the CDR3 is TGTGCCAGCAGCCCCCAACTAGCGGGGAAGGAGACCCAGTACTTC. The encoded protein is CASSPQLAGKETQYF.

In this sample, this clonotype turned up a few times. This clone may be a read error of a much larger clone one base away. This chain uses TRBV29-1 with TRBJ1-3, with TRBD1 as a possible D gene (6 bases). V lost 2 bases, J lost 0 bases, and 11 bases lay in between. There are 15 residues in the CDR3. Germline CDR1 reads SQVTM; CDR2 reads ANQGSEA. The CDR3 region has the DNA TGCAGCGTTGAATCGGGGGCTGGCTCTGGAAACACCATATATTTT. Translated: CSVESGAGSGNTIYF.

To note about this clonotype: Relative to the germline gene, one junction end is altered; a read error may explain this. The CDR3 nucleotides read TGTGCCAGCAGTTTCGCAGGGGGCGAGGTGTCCCGAGGACGTATGCACTTC. This encodes CASSFAGGEVSRGRMHF. The chain links TRBV12-3 or TRBV12-4 to TRBJ2-5; 8 bases align to TRBD1. The CDR3 is 17 amino acids.

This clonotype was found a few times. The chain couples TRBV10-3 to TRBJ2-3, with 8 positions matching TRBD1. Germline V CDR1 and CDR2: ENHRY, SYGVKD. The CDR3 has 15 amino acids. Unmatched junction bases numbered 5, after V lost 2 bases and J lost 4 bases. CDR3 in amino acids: CAISETDRDPDTQYF. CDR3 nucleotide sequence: TGTGCCATCAGTGAGACGGACAGGGACCCAGATACGCAGTATTTT.

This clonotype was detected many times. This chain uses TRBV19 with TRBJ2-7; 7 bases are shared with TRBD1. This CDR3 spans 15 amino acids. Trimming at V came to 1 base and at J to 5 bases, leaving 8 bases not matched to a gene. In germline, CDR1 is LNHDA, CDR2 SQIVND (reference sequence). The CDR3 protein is CASSIAVTGYDEQYF. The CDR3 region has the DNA TGTGCCAGTAGTATAGCTGTGACAGGGTACGACGAGCAGTACTTC.

The CDR3 DNA sequence: TGTGCCAGCAGCGCCGGGGACAGGGTATCTGGAAACACCATATATTTT. It yields the protein CASSAGDRVSGNTIYF. The rearrangement joins TRBV9 to TRBJ1-3, with 9 bases aligning to TRBD1. Trimming took 3 bases from V and 1 from J; bases not matched to a gene: 5. This CDR3 has 16 amino acids. Germline lookup yields CDR1 SGDLS and CDR2 YYNGEE.

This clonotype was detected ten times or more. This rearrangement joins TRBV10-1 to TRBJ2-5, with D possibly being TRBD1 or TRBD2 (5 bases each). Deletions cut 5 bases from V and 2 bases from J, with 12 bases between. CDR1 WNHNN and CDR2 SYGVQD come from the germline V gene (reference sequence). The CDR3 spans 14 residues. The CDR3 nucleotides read TGCGCCAGCAGTACCGGGACGGGACAAGAGACCCAGTACTTC. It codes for CASSTGTGQETQYF.

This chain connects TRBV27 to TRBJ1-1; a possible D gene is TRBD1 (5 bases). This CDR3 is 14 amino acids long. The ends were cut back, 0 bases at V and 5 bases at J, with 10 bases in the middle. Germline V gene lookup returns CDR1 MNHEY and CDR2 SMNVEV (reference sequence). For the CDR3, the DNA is TGTGCCAGCAGTTTATCGCCAGGGAGGACTGAAGCTTTCTTT. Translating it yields CASSLSPGRTEAFF.

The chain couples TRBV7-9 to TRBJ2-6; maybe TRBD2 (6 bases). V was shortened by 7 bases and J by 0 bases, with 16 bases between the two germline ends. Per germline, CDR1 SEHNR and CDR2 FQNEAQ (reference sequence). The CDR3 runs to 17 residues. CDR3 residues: CASTSGESSSGANVLTF. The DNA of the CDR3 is TGTGCCAGCACCTCGGGGGAGTCCAGCTCTGGGGCCAACGTCCTGACTTTC. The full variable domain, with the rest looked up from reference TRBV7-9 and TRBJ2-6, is DTGVSQNPRHKITKRGQNVTFRCDPISEHNRLYWYRQTLGQGPEFLTYFQNEAQLEKSRLLSDRFSAERPKGSFSTLEIQRTEQGDSAMYLCASTSGESSSGANVLTFGAGSRLTVL.

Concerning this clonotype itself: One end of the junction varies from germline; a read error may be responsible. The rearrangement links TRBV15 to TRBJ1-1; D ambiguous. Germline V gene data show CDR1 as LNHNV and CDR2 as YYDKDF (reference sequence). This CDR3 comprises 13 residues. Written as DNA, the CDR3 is TGTGCCACCAGTCCGCAGCAGAACACTGAAGTTCTCTTT. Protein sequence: CATSPQQNTEVLF.

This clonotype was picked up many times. The CDR3, as DNA: TGTGCCAGCAGCTTAGCCGGGATGATGGATGAAAAACTGTTTTTT. This codes for CASSLAGMMDEKLFF. The genes are TRBV7-2 and TRBJ1-4; D is unresolved. Trimming shortened V by 0 bases and J by 6 bases, and 11 bases separated the two germline ends. Germline loops: CDR1 SGHTA, CDR2 FQGNSA. The CDR3 length is 15 residues. Complete variable domain (other parts from reference TRBV7-2 and TRBJ1-4): GAGVSQSPSNKVTEKGKDVELRCDPISGHTALYWYRQSLGQGLEFLIYFQGNSAPDKSGLPSDRFSAERTGGSVSTLTIQRTQQEDSAVYLCASSLAGMMDEKLFFGSGTQLSVL.

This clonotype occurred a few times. The CDR3: CSAVNTGELFF. CDR3 DNA sequence: TGCAGTGCTGTGAACACCGGGGAGCTGTTTTTT. The chain carries TRBV20-1 and TRBJ2-2, with D unclear. V lost 5 bases, J lost 1 base, and 2 bases lay in between. There are 11 residues in the CDR3. The V gene's germline CDR1 is DFQATT and CDR2 SNEGSKA (reference sequence).

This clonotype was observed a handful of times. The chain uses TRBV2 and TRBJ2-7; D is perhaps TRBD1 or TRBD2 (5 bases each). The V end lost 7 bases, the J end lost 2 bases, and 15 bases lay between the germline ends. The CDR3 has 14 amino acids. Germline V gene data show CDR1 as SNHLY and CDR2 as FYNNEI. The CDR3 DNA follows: TGTGCCAGCACCACTACCGGGACCACCTACGAGCAGTACTTC. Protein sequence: CASTTTGTTYEQYF.

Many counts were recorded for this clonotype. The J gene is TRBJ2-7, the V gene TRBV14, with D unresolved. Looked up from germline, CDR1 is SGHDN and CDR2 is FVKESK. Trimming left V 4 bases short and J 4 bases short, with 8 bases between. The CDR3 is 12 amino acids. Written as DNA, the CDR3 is TGTGCCAGCAGCCCTTCCGCGTACGAGCAGTACTTC. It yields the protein CASSPSAYEQYF. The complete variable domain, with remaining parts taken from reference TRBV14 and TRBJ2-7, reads EAGVTQFPSHSVIEKGQTVTLRCDPISGHDNLYWYRRVMGKEIKFLLHFVKESKQDESGMPNNRFLAERTGGTYSTLKVQPAELEDSGVYFCASSPSAYEQYFGPGTRLTVT.

CDR3 region: CASSARLAGGEETQYF. The DNA of the CDR3 is TGTGCCAGCAGCGCCCGACTAGCGGGGGGTGAAGAGACCCAGTACTTC. This chain links TRBV11-1 with TRBJ2-5, with 13 bases aligning to TRBD2. The trim removed 5 bases at V and 3 bases at J, leaving 6 bases unmatched. The CDR3 extends over 16 amino acids. Germline loops: CDR1 SGHAT, CDR2 FQDESV (reference sequence). Drawing the rest from reference TRBV11-1 and TRBJ2-5, the complete variable domain is EAEVAQSPRYKITEKSQAVAFWCDPISGHATLYWYRQILGQGPELLVQFQDESVVDDSQLPKDRFSAERLKGVDSTLKIQPAELGDSAMYLCASSARLAGGEETQYFGPGTRLLVL.